The TCR beta chain described here comes from a study of T cells in narcolepsy. Trimming took 6 bases from V and 5 from J; bases not matched to a gene: 8. This CDR3 has 14 residues. The germline gives CDR1 SGHTA, CDR2 FQGTGA. This table comes from immunoSEQ multiplex PCR, and its TCRdb copy is limited to in-frame clones, with some not included. The sample holds under 25,000 clones, 84% seen once. The genes are TRBV7-3 and TRBJ2-3, with 7 bases aligning to TRBD1. The sample consisted of CD45RA- memory CD4+ T cells from PBMCs. The clonotype originates from a human donor with narcolepsy. CDR3 bases: TGTGCCAGCAGACGACAGGGCTGGGAAGATACGCAGTATTTT. Residues: CASRRQGWEDTQYF.